This T cell receptor (beta chain) was found in a study of shared clonotypes between healthy human individuals. The study, taken as a whole, reports: It was only blood that was sampled, and tissue repertoires likely differ. In general, naive subsets displayed greater estimated richness than memory subsets did.

Only in-frame clones appear in the TCRdb table, and some are missing; sequencing was by immunoSEQ multiplex PCR. The sample has about 1 million clones; approximately 76% are singletons. On this clone itself: Its antigen is as yet unknown.

Germline-derived CDR1 and CDR2 are LNHDA and SQIVND (reference sequence). Trimming pared 4 bases from V and 3 bases from J, leaving 18 bases between. CDR3 size: 17 residues. The receptor was derived from a man between 18 and 29 years old in good health. Sequencing was carried out using memory CD4+ T cells sorted from blood. Indicated subset: CD45RA-negative fraction. This chain uses TRBV19 with TRBJ2-2; either TRBD1 or TRBD2 may fit D (7 bases each). The CDR3 DNA reads TGTGCCAGTAGTAAACGAAAGACAGGGAGGGACACCGGGGAGCTGTTTTTT. It translates to CASSKRKTGRDTGELFF. The variable domain in full, with the rest retrieved from reference TRBV19 and TRBJ2-2, is DGGITQSPKYLFRKEGQNVTLSCEQNLNHDAMYWYRQDPGQGLRLIYYSQIVNDFQKGDIAEGYSVSREKKESFPLTVTSAQKNPTAFYLCASSKRKTGRDTGELFFGEGSRLTVL.